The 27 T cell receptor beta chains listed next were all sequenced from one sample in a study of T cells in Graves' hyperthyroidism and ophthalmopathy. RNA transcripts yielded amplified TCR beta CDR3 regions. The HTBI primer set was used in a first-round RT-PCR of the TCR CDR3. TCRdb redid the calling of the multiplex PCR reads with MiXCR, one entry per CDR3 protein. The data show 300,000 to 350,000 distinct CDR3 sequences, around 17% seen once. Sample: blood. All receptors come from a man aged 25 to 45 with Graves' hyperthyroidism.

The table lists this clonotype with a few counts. CDR3 residues: CASSPGQRLNTEAFF. The CDR3 nucleotides read TGTGCCAGCAGCCCAGGACAGAGGCTGAACACTGAAGCTTTCTTT. This chain joins TRBV5-5 and TRBJ1-1, with a weak D call TRBD1 (6 bases). Germline values: CDR1 SGHKS, CDR2 YYEKEE (reference sequence). The CDR3 extends over 15 amino acids. Between the trimmed V and J ends, which lost 4 bases and 0 bases, there was a span of 13 bases.

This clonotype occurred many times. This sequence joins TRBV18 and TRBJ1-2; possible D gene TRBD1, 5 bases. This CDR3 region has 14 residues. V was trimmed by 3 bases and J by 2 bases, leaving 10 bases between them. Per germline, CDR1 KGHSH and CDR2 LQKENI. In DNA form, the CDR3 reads TGTGCCAGCTCACCCGATGACAGAAACTATGGCTACACCTTC. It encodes CASSPDDRNYGYTF. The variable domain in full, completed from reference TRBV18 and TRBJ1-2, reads NAGVMQNPRHLVRRRGQEARLRCSPMKGHSHVYWYRQLPEEGLKFMVYLQKENIIDESGMPKERFSAEFPKEGPSILRIQQVVRGDSAAYFCASSPDDRNYGYTFGSGTRLTVV.

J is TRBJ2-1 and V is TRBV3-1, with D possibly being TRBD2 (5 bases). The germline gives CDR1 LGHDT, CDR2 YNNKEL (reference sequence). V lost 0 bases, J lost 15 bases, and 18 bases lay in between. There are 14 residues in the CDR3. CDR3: CASSQDFRGAERFF. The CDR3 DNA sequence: TGTGCCAGCAGCCAAGACTTTCGGGGAGCTGAACGGTTCTTC.

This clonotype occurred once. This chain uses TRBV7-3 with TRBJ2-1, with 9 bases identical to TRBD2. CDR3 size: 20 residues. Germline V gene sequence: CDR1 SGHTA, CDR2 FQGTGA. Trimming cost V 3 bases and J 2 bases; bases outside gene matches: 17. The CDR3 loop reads CASSFLAPSRAGGPYNEQFF. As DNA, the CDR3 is TGTGCCAGCAGCTTTTTAGCCCCCTCGAGAGCGGGAGGCCCCTACAATGAGCAGTTCTTC.

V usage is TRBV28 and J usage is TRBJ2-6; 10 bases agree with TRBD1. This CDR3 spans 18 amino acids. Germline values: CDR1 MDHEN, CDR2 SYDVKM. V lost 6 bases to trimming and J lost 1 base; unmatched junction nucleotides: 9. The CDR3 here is CASSPRWDRGSGANVLTF. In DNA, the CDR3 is TGTGCCAGCAGCCCTCGGTGGGACAGGGGTTCTGGGGCCAACGTCCTGACTTTC.

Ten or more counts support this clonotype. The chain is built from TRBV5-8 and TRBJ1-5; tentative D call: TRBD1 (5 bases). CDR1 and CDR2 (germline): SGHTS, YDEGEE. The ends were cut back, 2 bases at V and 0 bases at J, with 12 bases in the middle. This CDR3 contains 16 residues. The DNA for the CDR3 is TGTGCCAGCAGCTTAGGATGGGACTATAGCAATCAGCCCCAGCATTTT. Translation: CASSLGWDYSNQPQHF.

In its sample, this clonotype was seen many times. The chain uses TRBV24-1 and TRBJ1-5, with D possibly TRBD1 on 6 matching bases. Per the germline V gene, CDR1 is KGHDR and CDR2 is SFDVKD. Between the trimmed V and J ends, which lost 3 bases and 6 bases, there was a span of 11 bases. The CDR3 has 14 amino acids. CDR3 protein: CATSDGGTFQPQHF. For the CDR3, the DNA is TGTGCCACCAGTGATGGAGGGACATTTCAGCCCCAGCATTTT.

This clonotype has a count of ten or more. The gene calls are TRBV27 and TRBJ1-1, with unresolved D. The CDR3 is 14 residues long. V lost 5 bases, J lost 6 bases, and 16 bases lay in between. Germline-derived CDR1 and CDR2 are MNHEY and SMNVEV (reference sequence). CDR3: CASSTIRAAPEAFF. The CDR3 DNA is TGTGCCAGCAGTACTATCCGGGCCGCGCCTGAAGCTTTCTTT.

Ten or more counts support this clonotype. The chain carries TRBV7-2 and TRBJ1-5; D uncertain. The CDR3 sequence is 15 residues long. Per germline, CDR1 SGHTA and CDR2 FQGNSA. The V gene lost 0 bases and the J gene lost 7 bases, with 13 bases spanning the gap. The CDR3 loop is CASSLADRAYQPQHF. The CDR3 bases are TGTGCCAGCAGCTTAGCCGACCGAGCCTACCAGCCCCAGCATTTT.

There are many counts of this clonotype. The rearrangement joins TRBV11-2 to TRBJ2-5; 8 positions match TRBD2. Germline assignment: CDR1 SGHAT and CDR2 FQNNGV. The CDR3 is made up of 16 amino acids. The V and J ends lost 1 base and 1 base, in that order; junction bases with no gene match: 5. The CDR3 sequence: CASSLGLAGLQETQYF. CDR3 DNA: TGTGCCAGCAGCTTAGGGTTAGCGGGACTCCAAGAGACCCAGTACTTC.

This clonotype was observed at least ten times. The CDR3 reads CATNLSWGQTMNTEAFF. CDR3 sequence (DNA): TGTGCCACAAACCTCTCATGGGGACAAACCATGAACACTGAAGCTTTCTTT. The V gene is TRBV28, the J gene TRBJ1-1; weak D call: TRBD1 (6 bases). This CDR3 region has 17 residues. V shed 10 bases and J shed 0 bases, with 24 bases lying between them. CDR1 and CDR2 (germline): MDHEN, SYDVKM. Supplemented by reference TRBV28 and TRBJ1-1, the full variable domain reads DVKVTQSSRYLVKRTGEKVFLECVQDMDHENMFWYRQDPGLGLRLIYFSYDVKMKEKGDIPEGYSVSREKKERFSLILESASTNQTSMYLCATNLSWGQTMNTEAFFGQGTRLTVV.

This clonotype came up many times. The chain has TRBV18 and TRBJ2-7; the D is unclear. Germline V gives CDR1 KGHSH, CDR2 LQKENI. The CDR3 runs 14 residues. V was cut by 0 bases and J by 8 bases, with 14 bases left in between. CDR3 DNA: TGTGCCAGCTCACCACCGAAGCCTAACCCTCAGCAGTACTTC. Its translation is CASSPPKPNPQQYF.

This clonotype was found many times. The CDR3 protein is CASSYGPQGNTEAFF. The CDR3 nucleotides read TGTGCCAGCAGTTATGGCCCTCAGGGGAACACTGAAGCTTTCTTT. The chain couples TRBV6-1 to TRBJ1-1; D might be TRBD1 (5 bases). The CDR3 loop spans 15 amino acids. Per the germline V gene, CDR1 is MNHNS and CDR2 is SASEGT. The V and J ends lost 5 bases and 1 base respectively, with 14 bases between them.

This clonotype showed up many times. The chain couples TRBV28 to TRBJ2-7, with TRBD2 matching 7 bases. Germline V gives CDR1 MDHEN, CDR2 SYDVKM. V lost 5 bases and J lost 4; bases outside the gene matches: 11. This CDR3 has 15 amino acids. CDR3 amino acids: CASSLQSGKSYEQYF. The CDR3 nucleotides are TGTGCCAGCAGTCTCCAGAGCGGGAAGAGTTACGAGCAGTACTTC.

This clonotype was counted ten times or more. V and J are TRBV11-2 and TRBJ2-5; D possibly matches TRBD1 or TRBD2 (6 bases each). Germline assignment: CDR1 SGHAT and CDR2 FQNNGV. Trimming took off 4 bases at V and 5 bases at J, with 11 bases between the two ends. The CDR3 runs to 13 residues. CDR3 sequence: CASSSRGAETQYF. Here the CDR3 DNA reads TGTGCCAGCAGCTCGAGGGGGGCGGAGACCCAGTACTTC.

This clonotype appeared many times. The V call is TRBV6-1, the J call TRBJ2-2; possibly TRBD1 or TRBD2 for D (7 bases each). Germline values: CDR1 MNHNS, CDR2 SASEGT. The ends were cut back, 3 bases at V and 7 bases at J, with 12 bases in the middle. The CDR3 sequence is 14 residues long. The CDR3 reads CASSEGGGDGELFF. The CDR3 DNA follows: TGTGCCAGCAGTGAGGGAGGGGGCGACGGGGAGCTGTTTTTT.

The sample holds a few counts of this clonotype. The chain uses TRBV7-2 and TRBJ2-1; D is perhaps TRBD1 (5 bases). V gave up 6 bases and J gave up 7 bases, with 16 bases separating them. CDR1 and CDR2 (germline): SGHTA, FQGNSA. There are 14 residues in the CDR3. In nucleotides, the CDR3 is TGTGCCAGCAGTGATGTCTGGAACAGGAATGAGCAGTTCTTC. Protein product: CASSDVWNRNEQFF.

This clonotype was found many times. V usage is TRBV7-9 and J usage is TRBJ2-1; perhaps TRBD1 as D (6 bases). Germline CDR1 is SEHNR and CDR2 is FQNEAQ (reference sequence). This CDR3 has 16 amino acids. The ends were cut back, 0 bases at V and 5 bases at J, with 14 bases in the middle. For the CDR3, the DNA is TGTGCCAGCAGCTTAGCCTTGGGGGCAGAGAACAATGAGCAGTTCTTC. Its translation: CASSLALGAENNEQFF.

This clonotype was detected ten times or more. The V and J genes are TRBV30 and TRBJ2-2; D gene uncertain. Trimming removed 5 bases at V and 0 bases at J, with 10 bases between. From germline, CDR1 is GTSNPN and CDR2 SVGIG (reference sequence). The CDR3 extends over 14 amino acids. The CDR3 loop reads CAWDLGANTGELFF. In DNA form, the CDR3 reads TGTGCCTGGGACCTCGGCGCGAACACCGGGGAGCTGTTTTTT.

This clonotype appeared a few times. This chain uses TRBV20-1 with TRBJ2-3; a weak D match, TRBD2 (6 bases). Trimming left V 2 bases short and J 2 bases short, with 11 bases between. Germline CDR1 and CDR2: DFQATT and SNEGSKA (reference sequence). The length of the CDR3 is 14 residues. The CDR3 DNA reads TGCAGTGCTAGATATAGCGGATTCACAGATACGCAGTATTTT. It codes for CSARYSGFTDTQYF.

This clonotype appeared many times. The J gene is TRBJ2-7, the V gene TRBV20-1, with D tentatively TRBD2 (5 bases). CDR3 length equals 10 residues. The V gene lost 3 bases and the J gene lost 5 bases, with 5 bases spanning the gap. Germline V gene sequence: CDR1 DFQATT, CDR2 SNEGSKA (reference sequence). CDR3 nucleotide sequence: TGCAGTGCTAGGGGAGACGAGCAGTACTTC. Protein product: CSARGDEQYF.

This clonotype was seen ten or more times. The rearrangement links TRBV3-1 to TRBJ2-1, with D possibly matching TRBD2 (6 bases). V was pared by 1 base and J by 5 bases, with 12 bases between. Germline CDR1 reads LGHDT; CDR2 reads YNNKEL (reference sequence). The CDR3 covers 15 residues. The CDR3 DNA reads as TGTGCCAGCAGCCAAGTGTGGGACTTAAACAATGAGCAGTTCTTC. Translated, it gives CASSQVWDLNNEQFF.

The CDR3: CASSPWDGRGGTNYEQYF. Here the CDR3 DNA reads TGTGCCAGCAGCCCCTGGGACGGACGGGGCGGGACCAACTACGAGCAGTACTTC. The chain is built from TRBV7-8 and TRBJ2-7, with D perhaps TRBD2 (6 bases). V lost 5 bases and J 3 bases, leaving 26 bases between the germline ends. CDR1 is SGHVS and CDR2 is FQNEAQ in the germline V gene. The CDR3 sequence is 18 residues long. Together with reference TRBV7-8 and TRBJ2-7, the CDR3 gives the full variable domain: GAGVSQSPRYKVAKRGQDVALRCDPISGHVSLFWYQQALGQGPEFLTYFQNEAQLDKSGLPSDRFFAERPEGSVSTLKIQRTQQEDSAVYLCASSPWDGRGGTNYEQYFGPGTRLTVT.

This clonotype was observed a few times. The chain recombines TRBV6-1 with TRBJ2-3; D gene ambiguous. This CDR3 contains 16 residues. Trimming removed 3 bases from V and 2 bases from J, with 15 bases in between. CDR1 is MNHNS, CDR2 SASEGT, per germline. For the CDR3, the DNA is TGTGCCAGCAGTGATTTGGCTACCACCTACACAGATACGCAGTATTTT. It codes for CASSDLATTYTDTQYF.

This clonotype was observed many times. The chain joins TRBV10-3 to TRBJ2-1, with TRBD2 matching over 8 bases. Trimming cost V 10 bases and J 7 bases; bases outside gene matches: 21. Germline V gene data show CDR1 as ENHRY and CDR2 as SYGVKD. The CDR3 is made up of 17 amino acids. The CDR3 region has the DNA TGTGCCACAGGGCCCCTAGGCTTGAGCGGGAGAGGGAATGAGCAGTTCTTC. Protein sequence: CATGPLGLSGRGNEQFF.

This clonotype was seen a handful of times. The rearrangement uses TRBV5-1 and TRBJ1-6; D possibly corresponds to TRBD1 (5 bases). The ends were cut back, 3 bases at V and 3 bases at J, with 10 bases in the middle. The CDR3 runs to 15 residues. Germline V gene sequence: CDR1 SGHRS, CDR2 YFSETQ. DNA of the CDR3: TGCGCCAGCAGCTCGGGACGGAACTATAATTCACCCCTCCACTTT. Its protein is CASSSGRNYNSPLHF.

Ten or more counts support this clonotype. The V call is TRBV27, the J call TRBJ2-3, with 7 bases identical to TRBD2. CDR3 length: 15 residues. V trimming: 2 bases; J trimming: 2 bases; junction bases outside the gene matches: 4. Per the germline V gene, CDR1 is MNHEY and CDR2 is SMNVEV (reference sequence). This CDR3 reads CASSLIRDYTDTQYF. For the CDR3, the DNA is TGTGCCAGCAGTTTAATCCGGGACTACACAGATACGCAGTATTTT.